This TCR beta chain was recorded in a study of T cells in Graves' hyperthyroidism and ophthalmopathy. Findings and limits, study-wide: Within blood appeared most thyroid clonotypes that had expanded above 0.001.

This clonotype was recorded many times. The antigen is not known. The TCR beta CDR3 regions underwent amplification using RNA transcripts as the source. The study used the HTBI primer set for a first-round RT-PCR of the TCR CDR3. In TCRdb, the multiplex PCR reads were re-called with MiXCR into one record per CDR3 protein. Among some 400,000 distinct CDR3 sequences listed, around an eighth were seen once. V dropped 0 bases and J dropped 8 bases, with 14 bases sitting between them. The CDR3 covers 15 residues. Germline V gene sequence: CDR1 SGHRS, CDR2 YFSETQ. Not enrolled were patients with uncontrolled infection, other autoimmune disease, pregnancy or lactation.

Source material: blood. The sequence came from a man aged 25 to 40 with Graves' hyperthyroidism that later progressed to Graves' ophthalmopathy. This chain links TRBV5-1 with TRBJ1-4, with D possibly matching TRBD1 (5 bases). This CDR3 reads CASSLEPDTGEKLFF. CDR3 nucleotides: TGCGCCAGCAGCTTGGAACCGGACACGGGGGAAAAACTGTTTTTT.